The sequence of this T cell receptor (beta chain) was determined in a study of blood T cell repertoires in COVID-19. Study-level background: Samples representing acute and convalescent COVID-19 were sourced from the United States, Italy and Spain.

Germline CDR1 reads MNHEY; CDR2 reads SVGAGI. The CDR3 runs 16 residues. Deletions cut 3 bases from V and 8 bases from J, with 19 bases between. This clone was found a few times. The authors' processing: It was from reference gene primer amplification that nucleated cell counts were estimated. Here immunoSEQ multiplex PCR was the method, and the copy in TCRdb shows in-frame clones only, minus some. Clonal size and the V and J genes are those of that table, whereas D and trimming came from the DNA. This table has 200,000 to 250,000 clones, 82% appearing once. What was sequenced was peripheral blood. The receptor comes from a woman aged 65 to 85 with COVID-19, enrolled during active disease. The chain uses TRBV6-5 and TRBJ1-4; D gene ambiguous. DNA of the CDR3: TGTGCCAGCAGTTATGGGCGACGAGGGTTAGGGGAAAAACTGTTTTTT. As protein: CASSYGRRGLGEKLFF.